This T cell receptor (beta chain) derives from a study of PD-1 blockade in classical Hodgkin lymphoma. Relapse was seen in all patients after autologous stem cell transplantation, and brentuximab vedotin exposure was variable. The protocol was immunoSEQ multiplex PCR, while the TCRdb copy is restricted to in-frame clones and leaves out a portion. The sample holds 21,000 or so clones, 70% to 85% seen once. The CDR3 sequence is 15 residues long. The germline V gene encodes CDR1 SGHNT and CDR2 YENEEA. J gave up 7 bases and V 3 bases, and 7 bases lay outside the gene matches. The TCR sequence derives from a human donor with classical Hodgkin lymphoma. Sample: peripheral blood mononuclear cells (PBMCs), taken at baseline. This chain links TRBV11-3 with TRBJ2-1, with TRBD2 matching 9 bases. CDR3 in DNA: TGTGCCAGCAGCTTTGGCGGGAGGGTGGTGAATGAGCAGTTCTTC. Translation gives CASSFGGRVVNEQFF. The complete variable domain, with remaining parts taken from reference TRBV11-3 and TRBJ2-1, reads EAGVVQSPRYKIIEKKQPVAFWCNPISGHNTLYWYLQNLGQGPELLIRYENEEAVDDSQLPKDRFSAERLKGVDSTLKIQPAELGDSAVYLCASSFGGRVVNEQFFGPGTRLTVL.